Listed below are T cell receptor beta chains from one sample, sequenced in a study of T cells after yellow fever vaccination. In TCRdb, the 5' RACE reads were re-called with MiXCR into one record per CDR3 protein. The sample has over 300,000 distinct CDR3 sequences; about 4% are singletons. This specimen was PBMCs, taken 5 days after the yellow fever booster vaccination. The source is a man aged 18 to 29 who received the YFV17D yellow fever vaccine. The CDR3 runs from the conserved cysteine through the conserved F or W. The D gene is left open where the match is weak. Clone size is given for some rows only: seen once, a few or many times, or a class if the clone is expanded.

size	J	V	D	DNA	CDR3
few	TRBJ2-7	TRBV20-1	.	TGCAGCGGTCGGTCCGGGACATCCTACGAGCAGTACTTC	CSGRSGTSYEQYF
.	TRBJ2-3	TRBV5-1	.	TGCGCCAGCAGCTTGGAGGCGGCTGGCACAGATACGCAGTATTTT	CASSLEAAGTDTQYF
.	TRBJ1-5	TRBV29-1	TRBD1	TGCAGCGTTGAGGGCCGGAACAGGGGGAACAATCAGCCCCAGCATTTT	CSVEGRNRGNNQPQHF
.	TRBJ2-3	TRBV7-3	TRBD2	TGTGCCAGCAGCATGCGCCCGGGGGGGCGGAATCCAGATACGCAGTATTTT	CASSMRPGGRNPDTQYF
few	TRBJ2-5	TRBV10-3	.	TGTGCCATCAGGGGGGAGGCCCAGGGGGAGACCCAGTACTTC	CAIRGEAQGETQYF
.	TRBJ1-2	TRBV7-8	.	TGTGCCAGCAGCTTCACCACTGACGGTGGCTACACCTTC	CASSFTTDGGYTF
many	TRBJ2-7	TRBV27	TRBD2	TGTGCCAGCAGTCCCCATAGCGGGGCAATCTACGAGCAGTACTTC	CASSPHSGAIYEQYF
few	TRBJ2-1	TRBV2	.	TGTGCCAGCGCGCCCGTTCGGGAGCAGTTCTTC	CASAPVREQFF
few	TRBJ1-1	TRBV7-2	.	TGTGCCAGCAGCTTAAGGGTGACAGTGAACACTGAAGCTTTCTTT	CASSLRVTVNTEAFF
many	TRBJ2-1	TRBV5-6	.	TGTGCCAGCAGCTTGGGGGGTCACAATGAGCAGTTCTTC	CASSLGGHNEQFF
.	TRBJ1-1	TRBV5-1	.	TGCGCCAGCAGCTCTCTACAGAACACTGAAGCTTTCTTT	CASSSLQNTEAFF
few	TRBJ2-5	TRBV30	.	TGTGCCTTCTCGCGGGGACCCCAAGAGACCCAGTACTTC	CAFSRGPQETQYF
.	TRBJ1-1	TRBV30	TRBD1	TGTGCCTGGAGTCCAGGGACAGTCGAAGCTTTCTTT	CAWSPGTVEAFF
many	TRBJ2-3	TRBV4-3	TRBD2	TGCGCCAGCAGCCGCGGCGGGGGGGGCACAGATACGCAGTATTTT	CASSRGGGGTDTQYF
few	TRBJ2-7	TRBV6-1	.	TGTGCCAGCATGAGGACACACGATACTTCCTACGAGCAGTACTTC	CASMRTHDTSYEQYF
many	TRBJ2-5	TRBV20-1	TRBD2	TGCAGTGCTAGGACCGAAGGGCGGGGGGGCCGTGAGACCCAGTACTTC	CSARTEGRGGRETQYF
few	TRBJ1-2	TRBV6-5	.	TGTGCCAGCAGTTCCCCGACGGGCTACACCTTC	CASSSPTGYTF
few	TRBJ2-2	TRBV5-4	TRBD1	TGTGCCAGCAGCTTGGCCGGGACAGGGGTGACCGGGGAGCTGTTTTTT	CASSLAGTGVTGELFF
many	TRBJ2-3	TRBV25-1	.	TGTGCCAGCAGTGGGGGACTCTCCACAGATACGCAGTATTTT	CASSGGLSTDTQYF
many	TRBJ1-5	TRBV7-6	.	TGTGCCAGCAGCTTGGGGACTGCAACTTATAGCAATCAGCCCCAGCATTTT	CASSLGTATYSNQPQHF
many	TRBJ2-2	TRBV5-1	.	TGCGCCAGCAGCTCGACATGGAAACAGTCGAACACCGGGGAGCTGTTTTTT	CASSSTWKQSNTGELFF
few	TRBJ2-3	TRBV5-1	TRBD1	TGCGCCAGCAGCTTGGTTGGACAGGAATACACAGATACGCAGTATTTT	CASSLVGQEYTDTQYF
.	TRBJ2-3	TRBV12-3/TRBV12-4	.	TGTGCCACCTCGAGAGGGGAGAAAGATACGCAGTATTTT	CATSRGEKDTQYF
many	TRBJ2-4	TRBV4-1	TRBD2	TGCGCCAGCAGCCAAGGCCTAGCGGTACTAGCCAAAAACATTCAGTACTTC	CASSQGLAVLAKNIQYF
many	TRBJ1-1	TRBV5-1	TRBD1	TGCGCCAGCAGCGTGGACAGGGCGGGCACTGAAGCTTTCTTT	CASSVDRAGTEAFF
few	TRBJ1-1	TRBV29-1	.	TGCAGCGTAAGACAGGCCAGTGAAGCTTTCTTT	CSVRQASEAFF
few	TRBJ2-3	TRBV4-1	TRBD2	TGCGCCAGCAGCCTCCCGACTAGCGGGGGGCCCACAGATACGCAGTATTTT	CASSLPTSGGPTDTQYF
few	TRBJ2-4	TRBV7-2	TRBD1	TGTGCCAGCAGGCAGGGGGTCGGGGCCAAAAACATTCAGTACTTC	CASRQGVGAKNIQYF
many	TRBJ2-7	TRBV14	.	TGTGCCAGCATGGGGAGTCCAGCCTACGAGCAGTACTTC	CASMGSPAYEQYF
.	TRBJ1-1	TRBV7-6	TRBD1	TGTGCCAGCAGCTTAGGGACAGGGTTTAAGTCTGAAGCTTTCTTT	CASSLGTGFKSEAFF
few	TRBJ1-4	TRBV6-2/TRBV6-3	.	TGTGCCAGCAGTTACGGTTCAACTAATGAAAAACTGTTTTTT	CASSYGSTNEKLFF
.	TRBJ1-2	TRBV10-3	TRBD1	TGTGCCAGCAGTGACGGGACAGGGGGCTATGGCTACACCTTC	CASSDGTGGYGYTF
.	TRBJ2-1	TRBV4-2	.	TGTGCCAGCAGCCTGGGGGAAGGGCTCCGCGTTTACAATGAGCAGTTCTTC	CASSLGEGLRVYNEQFF
.	TRBJ2-1	TRBV12-3/TRBV12-4	.	TGTGCCAGCAGCCCCACCTCTGGAGGGTTGGGTGAGCAGTTCTTC	CASSPTSGGLGEQFF
few	TRBJ2-5	TRBV5-4	TRBD2	TGTGCCAGCAGCTTGTTTGGGGGGGTGACCCAGTACTTC	CASSLFGGVTQYF